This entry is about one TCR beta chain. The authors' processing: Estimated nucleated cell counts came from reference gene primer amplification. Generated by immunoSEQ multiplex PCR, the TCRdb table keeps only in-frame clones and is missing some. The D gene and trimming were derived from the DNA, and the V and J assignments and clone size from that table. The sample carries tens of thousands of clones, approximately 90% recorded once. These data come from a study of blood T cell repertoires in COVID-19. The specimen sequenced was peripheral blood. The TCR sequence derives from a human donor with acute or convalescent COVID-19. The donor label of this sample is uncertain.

In nucleotides, the CDR3 is TGTGCCAGCAGTATCGGGGGTGGGAAGACCCAGTACTTC. This gives the protein CASSIGGGKTQYF. V is TRBV25-1 and J is TRBJ2-5; TRBD2 is a possible D gene (6 bases). The CDR3 contains 13 residues. The germline V gene encodes CDR1 MGHDK and CDR2 SYGVNS. V was cut by 5 bases and J by 6 bases, with 13 bases left in between.